The present T cell receptor (beta chain) was sequenced within a study of human T cells and chemical hapten exposure. Across the whole study: Patch tests applied 0.01% DPC to the upper back, read at 6 days. Study-wide findings and caveats: Donors, who had alopecia, may show an immune response that differs from healthy people's. While controls formed fewer of them, expanded TCRs formed significantly more large CDR3 similarity clusters.

The V segment lost 5 bases and the J segment 8 bases; nucleotides outside the gene matches: 6. The CDR3 covers 13 residues. CDR1 is LGHDT and CDR2 is YNNKEL in the germline V gene (reference sequence). A note on this clonotype: Its antigen is undetermined.

TCRdb recomputed calls from the RACE reads with MiXCR, one row per CDR3 protein. The table lists 150,000 or so distinct CDR3 sequences, more than 12% of them singletons. Stated time point: patch test 1, 2 weeks after DPC sensitization. Noted treatment: therapeutic diphenylcyclopropenone sensitization with weekly scalp DPC. Total RNA was isolated from whole blood that had not been fractionated. The sequence was collected from a young woman with alopecia areata. Some clones in this sample may be carry-over from other donors' samples. The chain has TRBV3-1 and TRBJ2-1, with TRBD2 identical over 7 bases. This material consisted of whole blood, taken in connection with sensitization to the hapten diphenylcyclopropenone (DPC). The CDR3 DNA is TGTGCCAGCAGCTCCCATGGGGGGGATGAGCAGTTCTTC. Its protein product is CASSSHGGDEQFF.